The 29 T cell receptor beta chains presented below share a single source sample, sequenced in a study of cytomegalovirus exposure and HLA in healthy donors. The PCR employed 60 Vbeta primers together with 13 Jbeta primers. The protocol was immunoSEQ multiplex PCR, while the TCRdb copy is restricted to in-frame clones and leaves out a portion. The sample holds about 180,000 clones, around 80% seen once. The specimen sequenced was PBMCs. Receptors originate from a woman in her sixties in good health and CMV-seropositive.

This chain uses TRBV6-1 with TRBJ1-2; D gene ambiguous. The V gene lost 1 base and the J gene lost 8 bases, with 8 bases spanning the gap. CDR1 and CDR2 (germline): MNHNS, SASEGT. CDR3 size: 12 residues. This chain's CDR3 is CASSEVREGYTF. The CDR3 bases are TGTGCCAGCAGTGAAGTTAGGGAGGGCTACACCTTC.

The DNA of the CDR3 is TGTGCCAGCAGCTTAGAGGAGCGGGGGGGGTCCTACGAGCAGTACTTC. This gives the protein CASSLEERGGSYEQYF. The chain is built from TRBV11-2 and TRBJ2-7; 10 positions agree with TRBD2. Germline assignment: CDR1 SGHAT and CDR2 FQNNGV. CDR3 length: 16 residues. V was clipped by 0 bases and J by 1 base; unmatched bases: 3.

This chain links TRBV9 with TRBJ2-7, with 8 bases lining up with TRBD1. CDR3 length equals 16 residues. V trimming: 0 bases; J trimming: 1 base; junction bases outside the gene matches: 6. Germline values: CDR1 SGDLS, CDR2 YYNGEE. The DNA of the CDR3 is TGTGCCAGCAGCGTAGGGCACAGGGGGACTTCCTACGAGCAGTACTTC. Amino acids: CASSVGHRGTSYEQYF.

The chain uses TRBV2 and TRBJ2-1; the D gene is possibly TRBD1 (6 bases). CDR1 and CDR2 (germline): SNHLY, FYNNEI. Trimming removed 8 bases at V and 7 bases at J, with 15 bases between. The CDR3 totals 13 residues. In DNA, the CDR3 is TGTGCCAGCGGCTGGGACAATGTAAATGAGCAGTTCTTC. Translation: CASGWDNVNEQFF. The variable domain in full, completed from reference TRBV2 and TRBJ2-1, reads EPEVTQTPSHQVTQMGQEVILRCVPISNHLYFYWYRQILGQKVEFLVSFYNNEISEKSEIFDDQFSVERPDGSNFTLKIRSTKLEDSAMYFCASGWDNVNEQFFGPGTRLTVL.

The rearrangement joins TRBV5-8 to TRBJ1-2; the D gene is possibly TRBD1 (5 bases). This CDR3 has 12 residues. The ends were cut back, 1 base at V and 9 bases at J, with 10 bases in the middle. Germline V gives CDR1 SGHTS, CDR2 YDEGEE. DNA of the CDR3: TGTGCCAGCAGCTTGATTCAGGGAAGCTACACCTTC. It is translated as CASSLIQGSYTF. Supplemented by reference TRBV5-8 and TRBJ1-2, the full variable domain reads EAGVTQSPTHLIKTRGQQATLRCSPISGHTSVYWYQQALGLGLQFLLWYDEGEERNRGNFPPRFSGRQFPNYSSELNVNALELEDSALYLCASSLIQGSYTFGSGTRLTVV.

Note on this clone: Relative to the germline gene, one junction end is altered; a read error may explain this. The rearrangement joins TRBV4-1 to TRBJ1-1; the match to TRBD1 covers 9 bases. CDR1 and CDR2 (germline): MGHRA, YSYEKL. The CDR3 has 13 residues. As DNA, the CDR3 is TGTGCCAGCAGCCTGACAGGGGGTGCTGAAGCTTTCTTT. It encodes CASSLTGGAEAFF.

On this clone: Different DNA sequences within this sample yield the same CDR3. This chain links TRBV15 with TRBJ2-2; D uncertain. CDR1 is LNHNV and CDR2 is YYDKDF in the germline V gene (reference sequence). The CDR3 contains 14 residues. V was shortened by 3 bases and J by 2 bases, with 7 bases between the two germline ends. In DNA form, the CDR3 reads TGTGCCACCAGCAGGGGCCTCAACACCGGGGAGCTGTTTTTT. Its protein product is CATSRGLNTGELFF.

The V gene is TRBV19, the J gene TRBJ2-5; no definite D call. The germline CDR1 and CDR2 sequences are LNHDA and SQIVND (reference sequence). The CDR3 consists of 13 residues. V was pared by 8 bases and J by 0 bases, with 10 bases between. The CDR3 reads CASRRQDQETQYF. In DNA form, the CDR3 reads TGTGCCAGTCGCCGACAAGACCAAGAGACCCAGTACTTC.

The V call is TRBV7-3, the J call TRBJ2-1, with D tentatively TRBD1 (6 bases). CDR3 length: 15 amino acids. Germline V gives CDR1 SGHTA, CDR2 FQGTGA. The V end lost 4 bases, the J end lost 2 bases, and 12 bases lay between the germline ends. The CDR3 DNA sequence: TGTGCCAGCAGCTCGACAGGCCTTCCCTACAATGAGCAGTTCTTC. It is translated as CASSSTGLPYNEQFF.

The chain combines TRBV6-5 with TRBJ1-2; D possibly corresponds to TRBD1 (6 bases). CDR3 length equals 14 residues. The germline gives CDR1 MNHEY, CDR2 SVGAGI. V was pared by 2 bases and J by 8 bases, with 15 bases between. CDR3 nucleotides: TGTGCCAGCAGTTACACCCAGGGGTGGTCAGGCTACACCTTC. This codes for CASSYTQGWSGYTF.

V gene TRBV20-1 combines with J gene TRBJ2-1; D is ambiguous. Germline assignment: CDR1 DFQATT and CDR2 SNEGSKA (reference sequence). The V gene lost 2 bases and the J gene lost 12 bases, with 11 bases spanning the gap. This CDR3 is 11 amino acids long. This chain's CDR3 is CSARSALLQFF. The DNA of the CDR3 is TGCAGTGCTAGATCCGCCTTACTGCAGTTCTTC.

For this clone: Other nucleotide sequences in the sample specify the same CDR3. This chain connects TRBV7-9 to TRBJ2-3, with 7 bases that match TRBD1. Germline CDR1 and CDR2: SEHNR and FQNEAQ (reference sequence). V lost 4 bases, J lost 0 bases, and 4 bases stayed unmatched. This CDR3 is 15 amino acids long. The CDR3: CASSSDRASTDTQYF. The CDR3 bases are TGTGCCAGCAGCTCAGACAGGGCGAGCACAGATACGCAGTATTTT.

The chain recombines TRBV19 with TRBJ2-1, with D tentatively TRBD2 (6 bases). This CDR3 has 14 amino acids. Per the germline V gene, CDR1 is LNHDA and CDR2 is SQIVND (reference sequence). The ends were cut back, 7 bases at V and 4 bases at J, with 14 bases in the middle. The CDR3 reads CASMAGTQYNEQFF. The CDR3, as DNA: TGTGCCAGTATGGCCGGGACTCAATACAATGAGCAGTTCTTC.

The CDR3 is CASSRTGGAGELFF. The CDR3 nucleotides are TGTGCCAGCAGTCGAACAGGGGGGGCCGGGGAGCTGTTTTTT. The chain employs TRBV6-5 and TRBJ2-2, with a tentative D call TRBD1 (8 bases). The length of the CDR3 is 14 residues. Trimming removed 5 bases from V and 6 bases from J, with 13 bases in between. Per the germline V gene, CDR1 is MNHEY and CDR2 is SVGAGI.

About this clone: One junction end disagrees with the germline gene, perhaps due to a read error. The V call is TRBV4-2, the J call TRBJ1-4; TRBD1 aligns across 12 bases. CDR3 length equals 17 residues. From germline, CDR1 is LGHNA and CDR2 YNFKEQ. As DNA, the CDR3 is TGTGCCAGCAGCCCCGAACCAACGGGGACAGGGGGCGTGGGGGCCTATTTT. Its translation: CASSPEPTGTGGVGAYF.

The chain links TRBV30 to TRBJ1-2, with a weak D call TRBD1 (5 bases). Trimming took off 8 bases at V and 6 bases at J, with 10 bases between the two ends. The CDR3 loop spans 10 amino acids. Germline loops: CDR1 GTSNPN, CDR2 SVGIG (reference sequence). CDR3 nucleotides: TGTGCCAGTGACAGTAATGGCTACACCTTC. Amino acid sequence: CASDSNGYTF.

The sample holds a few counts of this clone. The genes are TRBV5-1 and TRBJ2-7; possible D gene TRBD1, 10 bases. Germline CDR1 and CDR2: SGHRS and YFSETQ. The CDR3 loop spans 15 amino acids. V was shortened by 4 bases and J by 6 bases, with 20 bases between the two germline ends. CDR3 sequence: CASSPSGTGEGEQYF. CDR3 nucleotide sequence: TGCGCCAGCAGCCCTAGCGGGACAGGGGAAGGCGAGCAGTACTTC. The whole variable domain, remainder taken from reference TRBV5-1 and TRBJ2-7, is KAGVTQTPRYLIKTRGQQVTLSCSPISGHRSVSWYQQTPGQGLQFLFEYFSETQRNKGNFPGRFSGRQFSNSRSEMNVSTLELGDSALYLCASSPSGTGEGEQYFGPGTRLTVT.

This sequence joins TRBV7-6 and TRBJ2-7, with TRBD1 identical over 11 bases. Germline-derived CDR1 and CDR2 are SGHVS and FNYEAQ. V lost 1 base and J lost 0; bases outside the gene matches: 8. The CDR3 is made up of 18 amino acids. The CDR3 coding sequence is TGTGCCAGCAGCTTAGATGTGCCGGGACAGGGGGTCTCCTACGAGCAGTACTTC. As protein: CASSLDVPGQGVSYEQYF.

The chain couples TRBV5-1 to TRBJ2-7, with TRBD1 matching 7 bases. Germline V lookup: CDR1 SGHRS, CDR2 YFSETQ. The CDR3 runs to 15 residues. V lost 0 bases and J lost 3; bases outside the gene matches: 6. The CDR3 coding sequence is TGCGCCAGCAGCTTGGCCGGGACAGCTAACTACGAGCAGTACTTC. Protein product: CASSLAGTANYEQYF.

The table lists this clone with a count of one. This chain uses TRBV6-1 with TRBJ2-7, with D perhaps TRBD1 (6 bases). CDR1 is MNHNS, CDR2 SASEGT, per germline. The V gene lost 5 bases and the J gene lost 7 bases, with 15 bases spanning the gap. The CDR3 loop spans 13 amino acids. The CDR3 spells CASSRDMVGEQYF. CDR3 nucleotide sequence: TGTGCCAGCAGTCGGGACATGGTAGGTGAGCAGTACTTC.

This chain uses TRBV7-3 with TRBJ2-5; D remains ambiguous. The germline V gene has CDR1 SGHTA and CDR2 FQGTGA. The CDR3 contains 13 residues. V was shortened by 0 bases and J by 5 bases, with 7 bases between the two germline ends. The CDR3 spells CASSLTRWETQYF. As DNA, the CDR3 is TGTGCCAGCAGCTTAACGCGGTGGGAGACCCAGTACTTC.

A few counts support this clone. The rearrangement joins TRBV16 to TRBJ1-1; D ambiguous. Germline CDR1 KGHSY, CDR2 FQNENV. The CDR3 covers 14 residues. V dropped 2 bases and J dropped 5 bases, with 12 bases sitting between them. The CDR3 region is CASSQPERRTEAFF. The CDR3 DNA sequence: TGTGCCAGCAGCCAACCAGAAAGGAGGACTGAAGCTTTCTTT.

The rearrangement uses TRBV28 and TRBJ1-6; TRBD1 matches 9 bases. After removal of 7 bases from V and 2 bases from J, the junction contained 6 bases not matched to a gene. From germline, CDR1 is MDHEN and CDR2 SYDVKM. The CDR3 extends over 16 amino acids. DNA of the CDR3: TGTGCCAGCAAACGGACAGGGGACGCCTATAATTCACCCCTCCACTTT. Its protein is CASKRTGDAYNSPLHF.

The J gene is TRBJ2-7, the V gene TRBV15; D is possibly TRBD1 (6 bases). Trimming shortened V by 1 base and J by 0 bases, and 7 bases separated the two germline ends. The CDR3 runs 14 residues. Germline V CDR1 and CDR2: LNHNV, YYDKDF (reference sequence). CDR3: CATSRGTASYEQYF. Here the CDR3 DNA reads TGTGCCACCAGCAGAGGGACAGCCTCCTACGAGCAGTACTTC.

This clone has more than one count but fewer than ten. In DNA, the CDR3 is TGTGCCAGCAGCCATTTGGGCAGCGGGACAGGGGGAGAAAAACTGTTTTTT. Protein: CASSHLGSGTGGEKLFF. This chain connects TRBV5-5 to TRBJ1-4; 11 positions agree with TRBD1. The J segment lost 8 bases and the V segment lost 4 bases, leaving 13 bases of the junction unmatched. Looked up from germline, CDR1 is SGHKS and CDR2 is YYEKEE (reference sequence). The length of the CDR3 is 17 residues.

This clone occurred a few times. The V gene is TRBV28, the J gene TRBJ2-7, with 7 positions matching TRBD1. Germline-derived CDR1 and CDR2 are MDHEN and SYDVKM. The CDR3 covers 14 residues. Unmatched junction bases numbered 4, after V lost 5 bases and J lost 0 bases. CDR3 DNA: TGTGCCAGCAGTGGACAGGTCCGCTCCTACGAGCAGTACTTC. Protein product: CASSGQVRSYEQYF.

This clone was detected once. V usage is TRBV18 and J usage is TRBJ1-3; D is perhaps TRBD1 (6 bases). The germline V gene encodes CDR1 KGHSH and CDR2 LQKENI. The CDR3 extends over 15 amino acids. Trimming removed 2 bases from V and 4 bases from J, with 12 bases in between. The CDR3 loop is CASSPEQGPGNTIYF. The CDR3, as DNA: TGTGCCAGCTCACCAGAACAGGGCCCCGGAAACACCATATATTTT.

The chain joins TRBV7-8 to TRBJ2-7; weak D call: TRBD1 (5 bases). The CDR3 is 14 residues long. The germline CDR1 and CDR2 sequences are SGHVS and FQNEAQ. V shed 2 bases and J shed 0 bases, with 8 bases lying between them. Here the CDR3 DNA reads TGTGCCAGCAGCTTAACCGACAGCTCCTACGAGCAGTACTTC. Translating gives CASSLTDSSYEQYF.

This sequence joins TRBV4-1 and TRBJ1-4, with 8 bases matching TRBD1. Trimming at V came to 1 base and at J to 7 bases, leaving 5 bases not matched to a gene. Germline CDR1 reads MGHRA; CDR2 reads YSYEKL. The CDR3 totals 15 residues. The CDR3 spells CASSQGRGPGEKLFF. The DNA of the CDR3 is TGCGCCAGCAGCCAAGGCAGGGGGCCGGGTGAAAAACTGTTTTTT.